A single sample is the source of the 5 T cell receptor beta chains below, sequenced in a study of control samples from healthy donors and cancer patients. TCRdb's copy holds only in-frame clones and misses some; the assay was immunoSEQ multiplex PCR. The sample includes about 180,000 clones, roughly 92% of them seen just once. Sequencing was carried out using blood. These receptors came from a woman under 30 in good health.

The chain employs TRBV11-3 and TRBJ1-1; 11 bases match TRBD1. The CDR3 has 14 residues. Germline loops: CDR1 SGHNT, CDR2 YENEEA. After removal of 5 bases from V and 4 bases from J, the junction contained 3 bases not matched to a gene. The CDR3 DNA follows: TGTGCCAGCAGCACGGGACAGGGGGGCACTGAAGCTTTCTTT. Translating it yields CASSTGQGGTEAFF.

This chain connects TRBV13 to TRBJ1-2, with 7 bases that match TRBD1. Losses at the gene ends were 4 bases for V and 0 bases for J; bases not matched to a gene: 8. CDR3 size: 16 residues. Germline V gene data show CDR1 as PRHDT and CDR2 as FYEKMQ (reference sequence). The CDR3: CASSSQGTVANYGYTF. DNA for the CDR3: TGTGCCAGCAGCTCACAGGGGACCGTAGCTAACTATGGCTACACCTTC.

The chain couples TRBV9 to TRBJ1-2; 9 positions match TRBD1. The CDR3 runs to 13 residues. J gave up 6 bases and V 6 bases, and 6 bases lay outside the gene matches. Looked up from germline, CDR1 is SGDLS and CDR2 is YYNGEE. The CDR3 loop is CASTGTGRDGYTF. The CDR3 DNA follows: TGTGCCAGCACAGGGACAGGGAGAGATGGCTACACCTTC.

The chain links TRBV7-9 to TRBJ1-1; possibly TRBD1 for D (5 bases). Trimming pared 4 bases from V and 1 base from J, leaving 10 bases between. The CDR3 length is 14 residues. The V gene's germline CDR1 is SEHNR and CDR2 FQNEAQ (reference sequence). This CDR3 is CASSSQTENTEAFF. The CDR3 coding sequence is TGTGCCAGCAGCTCCCAGACAGAGAACACTGAAGCTTTCTTT.

This rearrangement joins TRBV6-5 to TRBJ2-7, with a possible D match to TRBD1 (6 bases). CDR1 MNHEY and CDR2 SVGAGI come from the germline V gene. V was shortened by 6 bases and J by 9 bases, with 15 bases between the two germline ends. The CDR3 is made up of 12 amino acids. DNA for the CDR3: TGTGCCAGCAGCTACGGACAGTCTGGGCAGTACTTC. This gives the protein CASSYGQSGQYF.